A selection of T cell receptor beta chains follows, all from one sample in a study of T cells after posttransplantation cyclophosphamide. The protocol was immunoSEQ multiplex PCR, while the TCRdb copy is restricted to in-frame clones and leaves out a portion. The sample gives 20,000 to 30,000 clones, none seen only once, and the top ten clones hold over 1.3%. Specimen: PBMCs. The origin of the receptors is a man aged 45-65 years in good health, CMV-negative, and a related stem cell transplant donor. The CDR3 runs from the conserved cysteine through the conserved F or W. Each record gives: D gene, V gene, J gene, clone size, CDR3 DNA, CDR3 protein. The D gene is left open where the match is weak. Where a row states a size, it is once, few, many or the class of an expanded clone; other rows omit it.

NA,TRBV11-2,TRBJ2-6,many,TGTGCCAGCAGCTTACGGGGGTCTGGGGCCAACGTCCTGACTTTC,CASSLRGSGANVLTF
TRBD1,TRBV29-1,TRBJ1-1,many,TGCAGCGTCGGAGGGGGCTCGAACACTGAAGCTTTCTTT,CSVGGGSNTEAFF
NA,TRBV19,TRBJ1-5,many,TGTGCCAGCTCCAGGGGACCCACACTCAATCAGCCCCAGCATTTT,CASSRGPTLNQPQHF
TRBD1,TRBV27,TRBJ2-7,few,TGTGCCAGCAGAAGGACAGGATCTTTTTACGAGCAGTACTTC,CASRRTGSFYEQYF
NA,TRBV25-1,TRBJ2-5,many,TGTGCCAGCAGTTCCTCCCAGGGGACCCAGTACTTC,CASSSSQGTQYF
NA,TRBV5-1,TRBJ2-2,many,TGCGCCAGCAGCTTGGACGCCAGCGCAACCGGGGAGCTGTTTTTT,CASSLDASATGELFF
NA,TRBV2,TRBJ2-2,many,TGTGCCAGCAGTCCGGGGACCAGGGGCGGGGAGCTGTTTTTT,CASSPGTRGGELFF
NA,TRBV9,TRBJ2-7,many,TGTGCCAGCAGCGAAGCTGCTAGCGCAGTCTACGAGCAGTACTTC,CASSEAASAVYEQYF
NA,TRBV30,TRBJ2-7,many,TGTGCCTGGCTTCCCAAACTAGGGACCTACGAGCAGTACTTC,CAWLPKLGTYEQYF
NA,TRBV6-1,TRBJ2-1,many,TGTGCCAGCAGTGAATCCGGAGGCAATGAGCAGTTCTTC,CASSESGGNEQFF
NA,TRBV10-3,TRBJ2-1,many,TGTGCCATCAGTGAGTTGGCTAGCAAGGATGAGCAGTTCTTC,CAISELASKDEQFF
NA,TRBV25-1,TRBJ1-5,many,TGTGCCAGCAGTGATGCCGAAAGGGGTTACAATCAGCCCCAGCATTTT,CASSDAERGYNQPQHF
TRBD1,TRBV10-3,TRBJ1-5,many,TGTGCCATCAGTGTTGACAGGGTGGGTCAGCCCCAGCATTTT,CAISVDRVGQPQHF
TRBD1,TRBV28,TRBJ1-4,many,TGTGCCAGCAGTGTAGAACAACAGCGGACAGGGGTAAAAGAAAAACTGTTTTTT,CASSVEQQRTGVKEKLFF
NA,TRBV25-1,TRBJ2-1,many,TGTGCCAGCAGTGATATGAGGGGGCTAGCGGGTGAGCAGTTCTTC,CASSDMRGLAGEQFF
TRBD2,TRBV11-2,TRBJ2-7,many,TGTGCCAGCAGACCCGTCAACCTTAGCGGGAGGGTCTCCCACGAGCAGTACTTC,CASRPVNLSGRVSHEQYF
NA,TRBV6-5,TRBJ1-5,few,TGTGCCAGCAGTGCTTATGGGCCACCTCCCCAGCCCCAGCATTTT,CASSAYGPPPQPQHF
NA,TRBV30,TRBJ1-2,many,TGTGCCTGGAGTTTAAACTATGGCTACACCTTC,CAWSLNYGYTF
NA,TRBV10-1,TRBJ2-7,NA,TGCGCCAGCAGTCTAGCCTGGGGAGGCGAGCAGTACTTC,CASSLAWGGEQYF
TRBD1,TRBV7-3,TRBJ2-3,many,TGTGCCAGCAGCATAGACAGGGTGGGCACAGATACGCAGTATTTT,CASSIDRVGTDTQYF
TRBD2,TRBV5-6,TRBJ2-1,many,TGTGCCAGCAGCTTGACGGCTAGCGGTTACAATGAGCAGTTCTTC,CASSLTASGYNEQFF
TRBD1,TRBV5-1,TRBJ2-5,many,TGCGCCAGCAGCTGGACAGGGGGAGAGACCCAGTACTTC,CASSWTGGETQYF
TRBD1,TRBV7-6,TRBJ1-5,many,TGTGCCAGCAGCTTAGCAGGGGGCCGTAGAGAAGGTAACCAGCCCCAGCATTTT,CASSLAGGRREGNQPQHF
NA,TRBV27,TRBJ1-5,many,TGTGCCAGCAGTTTAAGACTCTCCAATCAGCCCCAGCATTTT,CASSLRLSNQPQHF
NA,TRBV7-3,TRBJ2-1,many,TGTGCCAGCAGCCCGAGGGGGGGGAGCAGGGGAAATGAGCAGTTCTTC,CASSPRGGSRGNEQFF
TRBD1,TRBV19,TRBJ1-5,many,TGTGCCAGTAGTAAGAGCCGGGACAGGGGATGGGGAAATCAGCCCCAGCATTTT,CASSKSRDRGWGNQPQHF
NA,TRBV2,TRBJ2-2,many,TGTGCCAGCAGTATGACAGGAGCGAACACCGGGGAGCTGTTTTTT,CASSMTGANTGELFF